This TCR beta chain appears in the sequencing data of a study of T cell responses to AZD1222 COVID-19 vaccine (dated by TCRdb to about 2021). As for the study more broadly: TCR sequencing was performed for 230 to 250 trial participants, of whom 207 were given two doses of AZD1222 and around 25 were given two doses of MenACWY control vaccine. Enrollment into the trials was organized by age into subgroups of 18-55, 56-69 and 70-plus years, and those subgroups contained approximately 160, 26 and 62 TCR-sequenced participants, respectively.

Here is what the overall study found, with its caveats: Most participants were white British and females outnumbered males, and the authors suggested that clonal diversity may have been underestimated. After two AZD1222 doses, both the breadth and the depth of spike-specific TCRs were significantly higher than at day 0 and than in MenACWY recipients. Only five to seven AZD1222 recipients were SARS-CoV-2 seropositive at baseline, limiting conclusions about previously exposed vaccinees. Because no day 14 peak-response samples were available, the repertoires could be characterized only after the peak T cell response. CD4 TCRs associated with the vaccine covered the entire spike protein, and the dominant responses were in regions 160-218 and 743-854. Reportedly, almost half of the unique spike-specific TCRs recognized epitopes lying outside the regions that are mutated in the B.1.351 and B.1.1.7 variants. In the small 56-69-year group, the increase in depth fell short of significance, most likely because of low power.

Read against the paper, the sample's time point label means: about 28 days (+/-7) after the second vaccine dose. AZD1222 recipients given second doses at about 4 weeks or at about 12 weeks were pooled, since spike-specific TCR depth and breadth were not found to differ between the two schedules. The vaccinee samples were drawn from two UK trials, COV001 and COV002, one of which was a single-blind randomized controlled phase 2/3 trial testing AZD1222 (ChAdOx1 nCoV-19) in healthy adults. Trial participant PBMC samples were collected at day 0 and day 28 after the second dose for TCRbeta chain sequencing. Points on this clone: No antigen is known for it. No much larger clone is present one base from it, and per-base qualities are unavailable.

The CDR3 regions of human TCRbeta chains were analyzed by immunosequencing. The original pipeline was this. Repertoire TCRs were matched against a reference library of SARS-CoV-2-specific TCRs generated with the MIRA antigen-specificity platform. Breadth meant the fraction of unique TCRs that were SARS-CoV-2-associated, whereas depth meant the fraction of total T cells that were SARS-CoV-2-associated. Using the MIRA data, each spike-specific TCR was assigned both to the spike region to which the TCR was reactive and to a CD4 or CD8 class. Log10-transformed breadth and depth values were compared by one-way ANOVA with Sidak's multiple comparisons tests. Imported from immuneACCESS, the table was reduced by TCRdb to in-frame sequences with V and J called. These copies leave out some clones; in studies compared against another copy, an unresolved V gene accounts for under half, and the cause of the remainder is not known. V and J calls plus clone size are reproduced from that table; the DNA served to infer D and trimming. This sample is represented by about 150,000 clones; roughly nine tenths of them were singletons. The top ten clones comprise under 4% of the sample.

The CDR3 runs 15 amino acids, cysteine and phenylalanine included. Only the CDR3 region is kept as DNA, spanning 45 bases read in frame from base 1. V is pared back by 5 bases and J by 4 bases, with 15 bases lying between the germline termini. Reading the germline V gene gives CDR1 KGHSH and CDR2 LQKENI. The TCR comes from an adult who received the AZD1222 COVID-19 vaccine. Specimen: peripheral blood, collected 28 days after the second AZD1222 dose. The V and J segments used are TRBV18 and TRBJ2-4; the D segment could be TRBD1, given 6 matching bases. The sequence in DNA is TGTGCCAGCTCAGCAAACAGGGAGAGAAAAAACATTCAGTACTTC. Translated, it reads CASSANRERKNIQYF.